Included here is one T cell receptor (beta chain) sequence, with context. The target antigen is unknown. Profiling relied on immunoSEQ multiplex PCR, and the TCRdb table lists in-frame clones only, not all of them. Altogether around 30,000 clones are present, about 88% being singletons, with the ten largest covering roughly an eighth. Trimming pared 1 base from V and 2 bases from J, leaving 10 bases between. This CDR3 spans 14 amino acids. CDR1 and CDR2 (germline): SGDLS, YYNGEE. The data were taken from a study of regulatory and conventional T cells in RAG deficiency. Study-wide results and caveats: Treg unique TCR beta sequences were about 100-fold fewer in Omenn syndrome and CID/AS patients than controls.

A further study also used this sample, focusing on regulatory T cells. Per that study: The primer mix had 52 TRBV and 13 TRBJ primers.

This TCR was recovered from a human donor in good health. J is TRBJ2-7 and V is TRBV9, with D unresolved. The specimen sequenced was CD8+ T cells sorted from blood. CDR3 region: CASSVSPMTYEQYF. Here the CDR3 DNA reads TGTGCCAGCAGCGTATCTCCAATGACCTACGAGCAGTACTTC.